The 3 T cell receptor beta chains given below trace back to one sample, sequenced in a study of identical twins. TCRdb independently ran MiXCR on the 5' RACE reads; one entry per CDR3 protein. The data contain around 340,000 distinct CDR3 sequences, approximately 9.1% of them singletons. Sample: naive T cells sorted from blood. The receptor source for this set is a woman between 45 and 60 years old in good health.

This clonotype showed up many times. The V and J genes are TRBV24-1 and TRBJ1-1; D is unresolved. Germline values: CDR1 KGHDR, CDR2 SFDVKD. CDR3 size: 14 residues. The germline V and J ends were trimmed by 4 bases and 1 base, with 9 bases remaining between them. In nucleotides, the CDR3 is TGTGCCACCAGTGACCGTCGGGGGAACACTGAAGCTTTCTTT. Protein: CATSDRRGNTEAFF.

This clonotype appeared many times. The chain recombines TRBV5-1 with TRBJ2-1; 8 nucleotides match TRBD2. The germline V gene has CDR1 SGHRS and CDR2 YFSETQ. The CDR3 covers 16 residues. The trim removed 3 bases at V and 2 bases at J, leaving 7 bases unmatched. CDR3 protein: CASSWSGRGAYNEQFF. The CDR3 DNA reads as TGCGCCAGCAGCTGGAGCGGGAGAGGAGCCTACAATGAGCAGTTCTTC.

This clonotype came up a few times. CDR3 sequence (DNA): TGTGCCAGCAGTGAAGAAGGGGGACGCACTGAAGCTTTCTTT. It codes for CASSEEGGRTEAFF. This chain uses TRBV2 with TRBJ1-1; the D gene is possibly TRBD1 (6 bases). V lost 1 base to trimming and J lost 4 bases, with 10 bases between them. The CDR3 consists of 14 residues. Germline values: CDR1 SNHLY, CDR2 FYNNEI.